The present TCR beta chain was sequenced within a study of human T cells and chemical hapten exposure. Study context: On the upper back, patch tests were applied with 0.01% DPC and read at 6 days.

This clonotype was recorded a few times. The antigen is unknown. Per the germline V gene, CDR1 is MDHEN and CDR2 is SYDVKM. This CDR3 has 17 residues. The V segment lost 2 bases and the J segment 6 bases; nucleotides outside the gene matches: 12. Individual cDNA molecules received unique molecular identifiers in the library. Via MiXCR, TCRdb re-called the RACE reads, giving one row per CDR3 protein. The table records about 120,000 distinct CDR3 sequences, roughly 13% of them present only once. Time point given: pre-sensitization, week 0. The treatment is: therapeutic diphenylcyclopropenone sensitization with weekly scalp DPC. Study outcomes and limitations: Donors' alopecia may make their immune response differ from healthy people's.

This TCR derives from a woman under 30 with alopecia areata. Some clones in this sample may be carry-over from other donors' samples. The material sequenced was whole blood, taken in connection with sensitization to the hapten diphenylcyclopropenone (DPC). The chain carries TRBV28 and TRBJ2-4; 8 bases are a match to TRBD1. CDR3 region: CASSLPPRQGARNIQYF. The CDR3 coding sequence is TGTGCCAGCAGTTTACCCCCTAGGCAGGGGGCAAGAAACATTCAGTACTTC.